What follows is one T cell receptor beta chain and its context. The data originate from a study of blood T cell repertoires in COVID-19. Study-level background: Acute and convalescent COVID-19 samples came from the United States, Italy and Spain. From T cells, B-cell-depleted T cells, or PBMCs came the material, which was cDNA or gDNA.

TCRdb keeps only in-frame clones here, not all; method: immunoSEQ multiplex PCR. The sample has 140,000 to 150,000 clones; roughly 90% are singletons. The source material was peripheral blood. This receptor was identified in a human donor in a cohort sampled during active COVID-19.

The CDR3 sequence: CASSYSKGSAGGLYEQYF. CDR3 sequence (DNA): TGTGCCAGCAGTTACTCGAAAGGGTCAGCGGGGGGACTCTACGAGCAGTACTTC. The chain combines TRBV6-2 or TRBV6-3 with TRBJ2-7; 9 bases match TRBD2. Germline-derived CDR1 and CDR2 are MNHEY and SVGEGT. The CDR3 has 18 residues. The V segment lost 0 bases and the J segment 3 bases; nucleotides outside the gene matches: 12.